This T cell receptor beta chain was identified in a study of cytomegalovirus exposure and HLA in healthy donors. Study-wide points: According to an earlier analysis, most TCR beta V segments yielded productive rearrangements about 90% or about 30% of the time. A later analysis by the authors found several of the most significant clusters apparently linked to common viral pathogens. Association of a missense DCLRE1C variant with TCR beta V- and J-gene trimming was reported in a later analysis.

CDR1 and CDR2 from the germline V gene are SGHRS and YFSETQ. This CDR3 comprises 13 residues. Trimming removed 5 bases from V and 2 bases from J, with 7 bases in between. This clone occurred once. What it recognizes is unknown. Primers for the PCR totalled 60 Vbeta and 13 Jbeta. The table came from immunoSEQ multiplex PCR; TCRdb's copy has only in-frame clones and leaves some out. The top ten hold 4.5% to 5% of the sample, which has roughly 120,000 clones, about 80% seen once. This TCR was recovered from a man aged 50-59 years in good health and CMV-seropositive. The rearrangement joins TRBV5-1 to TRBJ2-2; D is undetermined. Sequencing input: PBMCs. The CDR3 loop reads CASRAVNTGELFF. CDR3 DNA: TGCGCCAGCAGGGCAGTTAACACCGGGGAGCTGTTTTTT.